The entry below describes one TCR beta chain. This entry is derived from a study of blood T cell repertoires in COVID-19. Whole-study context: T cells, B-cell-depleted T cells, or PBMCs supplied cDNA or gDNA.

Sequenced by immunoSEQ multiplex PCR; TCRdb stores in-frame clones only, minus some. In the table there are more than 95,000 clones, 90% to 95% of which are singletons. Germline CDR1 is LGHNA and CDR2 is YNFKEQ. V was shortened by 3 bases and J by 0 bases, with 12 bases between the two germline ends. The CDR3 is 15 residues long. Specimen: peripheral blood. The receptor was isolated from a human donor in a cohort sampled during active COVID-19. The chain carries TRBV4-2 and TRBJ2-7; a weak D match, TRBD2 (6 bases). CDR3 coding DNA: TGTGCCAGCAGCCAGGAGGGACGGGCCTCCTACGAGCAGTACTTC. It specifies CASSQEGRASYEQYF.